Following are 10 T cell receptor beta chains from one sample sequenced in a study of T cell clonality in common variable immunodeficiency. TCRdb's table, derived via immunoSEQ multiplex PCR, lists solely in-frame clones and lacks some. This sample comprises roughly 79,000 clones, none seen once only. Sequenced sample: peripheral blood mononuclear cells. These receptors originate from a person aged 18-70 years in good health.

This clone was seen at least ten times. The CDR3 is cut off 3 residues early in the read; its end comes from the germline J gene. This chain joins TRBV6-2 or TRBV6-3 and TRBJ2-4; the D is unclear. The V gene's germline CDR1 is MNHEY and CDR2 SVGEGT. This CDR3 has 15 residues. V was pared by 6 bases and J by 0 bases, with 12 bases between. The CDR3 bases that were read are TGTGCCAGCAGCAGAGATGAGGTAGCCAAAAACATT. This sequence encodes CASSRDEVAKNI. The whole CDR3 region reads CASSRDEVAKNIQYF.

This clone has ten or more counts. The read falls 3 residues short of the CDR3 end, and the missing part is taken from the germline J gene. J is TRBJ2-7 and V is TRBV19; D is uncertain. Germline V gives CDR1 LNHDA, CDR2 SQIVND (reference sequence). Trimming shortened V by 3 bases and J by 2 bases, and 8 bases separated the two germline ends. The CDR3 consists of 13 residues. The part of the CDR3 DNA that was read is TGTGCCAGTAGTATCAGACGGGCCTACGAG. This sequence encodes CASSIRRAYE. The CDR3 in its entirety is CASSIRRAYEQYF.

This clone was picked up many times. Read sequence stops 3 residues before the CDR3 end, and the germline J gene provides the missing end. V is TRBV24-1 and J is TRBJ2-4; no definite D call. Trimming took 9 bases from V and 6 from J, leaving 17 bases between them. Germline values: CDR1 KGHDR, CDR2 SFDVKD. The CDR3 consists of 14 residues. The CDR3 loop reads CATPNPRGINIQYF. The part of the CDR3 DNA that was read is TGTGCCACCCCCAACCCCCGCGGCATAAACATT.

This clone was counted at least ten times. The DNA ends 3 residues before the CDR3 does, and the rest of the CDR3 is filled in from the germline J gene. The genes are TRBV18 and TRBJ2-5; 8 positions match TRBD1. The CDR3 is made up of 15 amino acids. CDR1 is KGHSH and CDR2 is LQKENI in the germline V gene. V shed 3 bases and J 4 bases; nucleotides not matched to a gene: 7. This CDR3 reads CASSPDSGGRETQYF. CDR3 bases read: TGTGCCAGCTCACCCGACTCAGGGGGCAGAGAGACC.

This clone was seen at least ten times. The read comes to an end 3 residues before the CDR3 does, leaving the germline J gene to fill in the end. The rearrangement joins TRBV19 to TRBJ2-5; 14 positions agree with TRBD2. V lost 7 bases, J lost 4 bases, and 20 bases stayed unmatched. CDR1 is LNHDA and CDR2 is SQIVND in the germline V gene (reference sequence). This CDR3 region has 20 residues. This CDR3 reads CASTDQGGTSGRGVGETQYF. Partial CDR3 DNA: TGTGCCAGTACCGATCAGGGAGGGACTAGCGGGAGAGGCGTTGGAGAGACC.

This clone was picked up a small number of times. The DNA ends 3 residues before the CDR3 does, and the rest of the CDR3 is filled in from the germline J gene. The chain employs TRBV6-2 or TRBV6-3 and TRBJ2-3; D not resolved. Trimming removed 5 bases from V and 8 bases from J, with 17 bases in between. The germline V gene encodes CDR1 MNHEY and CDR2 SVGEGT. The CDR3 runs 14 residues. Partial CDR3 DNA: TGTGCCAGCAGTCCTCCGTCTTCAGGAAGTACG. Translated: CASSPPSSGST. The full CDR3 protein reads CASSPPSSGSTQYF.

In its sample, this clone was seen many times. The observed sequence ends 3 residues before the CDR3 terminus, with the missing tail filled in from the germline J gene. This chain joins TRBV5-6 and TRBJ2-3; 12 bases match TRBD2. The CDR3 consists of 13 residues. Germline CDR1 SGHDT, CDR2 YYEEEE. This CDR3 is CASSPTSGGTQYF. The sequenced CDR3 bases are TGTGCCAGCAGTCCTACTAGCGGGGGGACG. The full variable domain, with the rest looked up from reference TRBV5-6 and TRBJ2-3, is DAGVTQSPTHLIKTRGQQVTLRCSPKSGHDTVSWYQQALGQGPQFIFQYYEEEERQRGNFPDRFSGHQFPNYSSELNVNALLLGDSALYLCASSPTSGGTQYFGPGTRLTVL.

This clone showed up many times. The CDR3 end is not reached by the read, which stops 3 residues before it; the germline J gene fills it in. This chain joins TRBV19 and TRBJ2-4, with D possibly matching TRBD1 (6 bases). Germline CDR1 is LNHDA and CDR2 is SQIVND (reference sequence). The CDR3 is 14 residues long. V was pared by 7 bases and J by 2 bases, with 12 bases between. This CDR3 is CASNRDKTKNIQYF. The part of the CDR3 DNA that was read is TGTGCCAGTAATCGGGACAAAACCAAAAACATT.

This clone was detected many times. The read terminates 3 residues ahead of where the CDR3 ends, so the germline J gene completes it. The rearrangement joins TRBV11-3 to TRBJ2-3; D call uncertain. The CDR3 runs to 14 residues. Trimming removed 4 bases at V and 3 bases at J, with 11 bases between. Germline-derived CDR1 and CDR2 are SGHNT and YENEEA. The CDR3 spells CASSYGFSTDTQYF. The part of the CDR3 DNA that was read is TGTGCCAGCAGCTACGGTTTCTCGACAGATACG.

In its sample, this clone was seen many times. CDR3 DNA, as far as it was read: TGCGCCAGCAGCTTTGGAACAGGGAGAGTCTCTGGAAACACC. Residues: CASSFGTGRVSGNT. The entire CDR3 sequence reads CASSFGTGRVSGNTIYF. This chain connects TRBV5-1 to TRBJ1-3; D might be TRBD1 (6 bases). The read halts 3 residues ahead of the CDR3 end, with the missing end drawn from the germline J gene. Per the germline V gene, CDR1 is SGHRS and CDR2 is YFSETQ. The V gene lost 2 bases and the J gene lost 0 bases, with 15 bases spanning the gap. The CDR3 has 17 amino acids.